This T cell receptor beta chain is from a study of early T cells in non-severe SARS-CoV-2 infection. At the level of the study: Unpaired chains resulted from sequencing bulk RNA of unsorted whole blood. Study findings and constraints: VDJdb-based matching was biased toward anti-spike CD8 responses and missed private and CD4 specificities.

Individual cDNA molecules were tagged with unique molecular identifiers, the study reported. TCRdb reprocessed the 5' RACE reads with MiXCR, giving one entry per CDR3 protein. The data contain 70,000 to 85,000 distinct CDR3 sequences, more than 4% of them singletons. On this clonotype itself: The antigen remains undetermined.

V lost 4 bases, J lost 5 bases, and 13 bases stayed unmatched. The CDR3 spans 16 residues. CDR1 and CDR2 (germline): LNHDA, SQIVND (reference sequence). The material was whole blood, obtained at baseline. This TCR came from an adult who was a healthcare worker with PCR-confirmed SARS-CoV-2 infection or an uninfected control (not recorded which). The chain recombines TRBV19 with TRBJ2-5; 7 nucleotides agree with TRBD2. The CDR3 loop reads CASSRELTSLVETQYF. The CDR3 bases are TGTGCCAGTAGTAGAGAACTGACTAGCCTGGTGGAGACCCAGTACTTC. Full variable domain (rest looked up from reference TRBV19 and TRBJ2-5): DGGITQSPKYLFRKEGQNVTLSCEQNLNHDAMYWYRQDPGQGLRLIYYSQIVNDFQKGDIAEGYSVSREKKESFPLTVTSAQKNPTAFYLCASSRELTSLVETQYFGPGTRLLVL.